Listed below are T cell receptor beta chains from one sample, sequenced in a study of blood T cell repertoires in COVID-19. Sequencing used immunoSEQ multiplex PCR; TCRdb keeps in-frame clones, though not all of them. The table records roughly 80,000 clones, 88% of them present only once. The source material was peripheral blood. These TCRs come from a human donor in a cohort sampled during active COVID-19. Both conserved end residues are part of each CDR3. D genes are given only for firm matches. The size of a clone is reported for some rows only, either as once, few or many, or as a class for expanded clones.

TRBV18 | NA | TRBD2 | CASSPGLDLLTQYF
TRBV7-9 | NA | TRBD1 | CASSLDRGAYNEQFF
TRBV20-1 | NA | NA | CSASMGAGVNQPQHF
TRBV7-9 | NA | NA | CASQNEKTGNTGELFF
TRBV30 | NA | NA | CASSLATNEKLFF
TRBV9 | NA | NA | CASSPAMSRSDNEQFF
TRBV25-1 | NA | NA | CASSPLGGRTEAFF
TRBV5-1 | NA | TRBD1 | CASSLEPTGDNEQFF
TRBV6-5 | NA | NA | CASTSLTQGGETQYF
TRBV5-4 | NA | NA | CASSLDPDTGELFF
TRBV6-5 | once | NA | CASGLTALNTEAFF
TRBV2 | NA | NA | CASSDGAGVSETQYF
TRBV12-3/TRBV12-4 | NA | NA | CASSLNGPLHF
TRBV5-1 | NA | NA | CASSPSGTNTGELFF
TRBV19 | NA | NA | CASSARHASWDEQYF
TRBV9 | NA | NA | CASSSKRGGFNGNTIYF
TRBV27 | NA | TRBD2 | CASSPGASGGGETQYF
TRBV3-1/TRBV3-2 | NA | NA | CASSQDLDQPQHF
TRBV5-4 | NA | TRBD1 | CASSPGTASYEQYF
TRBV29-1 | NA | TRBD1 | CSIRTGTGNTGELFF
TRBV11-2 | NA | TRBD2 | CASSLRGGLALEQYF
TRBV25-1 | NA | NA | CASSRRSTEAFF
TRBV5-1 | NA | NA | CASSLGGTASNEKLFF
TRBV5-6 | NA | TRBD1 | CASSLPIRTGENIQYF
TRBV20-1 | NA | NA | CSANPTFGYTF
TRBV28 | few | NA | CASSLSDSLYGGEYF
TRBV5-1 | NA | NA | CASSLTGSYEQYF
TRBV3-1/TRBV3-2 | NA | NA | CASSTHSNTEAFF
TRBV2 | NA | NA | CASSDHPASAGDISYEQYF
TRBV6-5 | NA | NA | CASSYSWGDEQYF
TRBV5-4 | once | NA | CASSSRQGGYEQYF
TRBV11-2 | NA | NA | CASSLQGNTEAFF
TRBV6-6 | NA | TRBD1 | CASSSRTGMVGGELFF
TRBV7-9 | NA | TRBD1 | CASSSTGAPNEKLFF
TRBV19 | NA | NA | CASRFGGSGNTIYF
TRBV10-1 | NA | TRBD1 | CASSVDRAYNEQFF
TRBV11-3 | NA | TRBD2 | CASSPGLAWDNEQFF
TRBV6-5 | NA | TRBD1 | CASSRTGEKSPLHF
TRBV18 | NA | NA | CASSPLTGYTGELFF
TRBV21-1 | NA | NA | CASSHRQGVRTEAFF
TRBV7-8 | NA | NA | CASSRGGTYNEQFF
TRBV5-1 | NA | TRBD2 | CASSSGGAPIDEQFF